The 14 T cell receptor beta chains in this list originate from one sample, sequenced in a study of cytomegalovirus exposure and HLA in healthy donors. PCR employed 60 Vbeta and 13 Jbeta primers. The assay was immunoSEQ multiplex PCR, and TCRdb's table has in-frame clones only and misses some. This sample has some 130,000 clones, with around 80% found just once. Sequenced: PBMCs. The origin of the receptors is a man aged 35 to 55 in good health and CMV-seropositive.

V usage is TRBV18 and J usage is TRBJ1-4, with D maybe TRBD1 (6 bases). Germline lookup yields CDR1 KGHSH and CDR2 LQKENI. The CDR3 has 18 amino acids. Trimming removed 4 bases at V and 2 bases at J, with 20 bases between. The chain's CDR3 is CASSLSPPTGSTNEKLFF. CDR3 bases: TGTGCCAGCTCACTCAGTCCACCCACAGGGAGCACTAATGAAAAACTGTTTTTT.

This sequence joins TRBV6-1 and TRBJ2-7; 12 positions agree with TRBD2. Germline assignment: CDR1 MNHNS and CDR2 SASEGT. V lost 7 bases and J lost 4; bases outside the gene matches: 8. CDR3 size: 15 residues. The CDR3 nucleotides read TGTGCCAGCACCCCGACTAGCGGGAGTATATACGAGCAGTACTTC. Translating it yields CASTPTSGSIYEQYF.

V usage is TRBV7-3 and J usage is TRBJ1-1; 10 bases are shared with TRBD1. Germline V CDR1 and CDR2: SGHTA, FQGTGA. J gave up 4 bases and V 2 bases, and 1 base lay outside the gene matches. The CDR3 totals 14 residues. CDR3 residues: CASSLRTGGTEAFF. The CDR3 nucleotides read TGTGCCAGCAGCTTACGGACAGGGGGCACTGAAGCTTTCTTT.

V gene TRBV7-7 combines with J gene TRBJ2-3; TRBD2 might be the D (6 bases). The germline CDR1 and CDR2 sequences are SSHAT and FNYEAQ (reference sequence). The V gene lost 1 base and the J gene lost 3 bases, with 11 bases spanning the gap. The CDR3 has 15 amino acids. The CDR3 sequence: CASSLDVAATDTQYF. CDR3 nucleotide sequence: TGTGCCAGCAGCTTAGATGTAGCGGCTACAGATACGCAGTATTTT.

The V gene is TRBV6-5, the J gene TRBJ1-5; TRBD1 aligns across 11 bases. There are 16 residues in the CDR3. Germline V gives CDR1 MNHEY, CDR2 SVGAGI. The V gene end was trimmed by 0 bases and the J gene end by 5 bases; junction bases not matched to a gene: 3. The CDR3 nucleotides read TGTGCCAGCAGTTACTCGGGACAGGGGGGCCATCAGCCCCAGCATTTT. It encodes CASSYSGQGGHQPQHF.

The chain joins TRBV14 to TRBJ2-4; maybe TRBD2 (5 bases). Germline V CDR1 and CDR2: SGHDN, FVKESK. V was trimmed by 1 base and J by 11 bases, leaving 9 bases between them. The CDR3 has 12 residues. CDR3 sequence reads: CASSQGSGVQYF. Here the CDR3 DNA reads TGTGCCAGCAGCCAAGGATCCGGGGTTCAGTACTTC.

The chain has TRBV30 and TRBJ2-7, with 7 bases fitting TRBD1. Trimming at V came to 2 bases and at J to 4 bases, leaving 5 bases not matched to a gene. Germline V gene sequence: CDR1 GTSNPN, CDR2 SVGIG (reference sequence). CDR3 length: 13 amino acids. The CDR3 loop is CAWSRLQGYEQYF. In DNA, the CDR3 is TGTGCCTGGAGTCGTTTACAGGGGTACGAGCAGTACTTC.

This clone has only a few counts. This chain links TRBV19 with TRBJ2-7, with TRBD1 matching 7 bases. Trimming cost V 3 bases and J 1 base; bases outside gene matches: 3. The CDR3 covers 14 residues. Germline V lookup: CDR1 LNHDA, CDR2 SQIVND (reference sequence). The CDR3 here is CASSMGTASYEQYF. As DNA, the CDR3 is TGTGCCAGTAGTATGGGGACAGCGTCCTACGAGCAGTACTTC.

The chain uses TRBV19 and TRBJ2-7; 7 bases match TRBD1. Germline trimming cut 3 bases from V and 1 base from J; bases unmatched to any gene: 3. Looked up from germline, CDR1 is LNHDA and CDR2 is SQIVND (reference sequence). The CDR3 runs to 14 residues. As DNA, the CDR3 is TGTGCCAGTAGTATCGGGGACAGTTCCTACGAGCAGTACTTC. As protein: CASSIGDSSYEQYF.

The chain carries TRBV27 and TRBJ1-5, with D tentatively TRBD1 (5 bases). Germline lookup yields CDR1 MNHEY and CDR2 SMNVEV (reference sequence). This CDR3 comprises 15 residues. V lost 4 bases to trimming and J lost 6 bases, with 16 bases between them. As DNA, the CDR3 is TGTGCCAGCAGTTCTGTTAGGGCGGGGGTTCAGCCCCAGCATTTT. Translation: CASSSVRAGVQPQHF.

V gene TRBV27 combines with J gene TRBJ2-5, with 7 nucleotides matching TRBD1. V shed 6 bases and J 3 bases; nucleotides not matched to a gene: 10. Germline V gene data show CDR1 as MNHEY and CDR2 as SMNVEV (reference sequence). The CDR3 is 15 amino acids. The CDR3 sequence is CASRAPSGTEETQYF. CDR3 bases: TGTGCCAGCAGGGCGCCCTCCGGGACAGAAGAGACCCAGTACTTC.

The chain combines TRBV30 with TRBJ2-1, with TRBD2 matching 8 bases. Germline V CDR1 and CDR2: GTSNPN, SVGIG (reference sequence). V gave up 2 bases and J gave up 4 bases; unmatched junction bases: 7. The CDR3 consists of 15 residues. This CDR3 reads CAWSRSSGLYNEQFF. The CDR3 DNA follows: TGTGCCTGGAGTCGCTCTAGCGGGCTTTACAATGAGCAGTTCTTC.

The V and J genes are TRBV7-6 and TRBJ2-2; TRBD1 matches at 7 bases. The germline gives CDR1 SGHVS, CDR2 FNYEAQ. After removal of 4 bases from V and 4 bases from J, the junction contained 9 bases not matched to a gene. This CDR3 has 16 residues. CDR3 sequence (DNA): TGTGCCAGCAGCTCGACGGGGACAGAAATCACCGGGGAGCTGTTTTTT. Its translation is CASSSTGTEITGELFF.

CDR3 residues: CASSLAPGTDSNQPQHF. As DNA, the CDR3 is TGTGCCAGCAGCTTAGCGCCCGGGACAGATAGCAATCAGCCCCAGCATTTT. The chain combines TRBV7-9 with TRBJ1-5; 7 nucleotides agree with TRBD1. Germline trimming cut 0 bases from V and 0 bases from J; bases unmatched to any gene: 5. CDR3 size: 17 residues. Germline V gene sequence: CDR1 SEHNR, CDR2 FQNEAQ (reference sequence).